This T cell receptor (beta chain) was sequenced during a study of blood T cell repertoires in COVID-19. Germline loops: CDR1 SGHTA, CDR2 FQGNSA. The trim removed 1 base at V and 2 bases at J, leaving 1 base unmatched. The CDR3 is 14 residues long. Clones were sequenced by immunoSEQ multiplex PCR, and TCRdb holds only the in-frame ones, with some missing. Among 350,000 to 400,000 clones listed, roughly nine tenths were seen once. This clone showed up just once. Source material: PBMCs or T cells enriched from blood (not recorded which). The rearrangement uses TRBV7-2 and TRBJ2-7; 8 nucleotides match TRBD2. The receptor's source is a woman in her thirties or forties who had been exposed to COVID-19. The CDR3 region is CASSLVSGTYEQYF. The CDR3 DNA sequence: TGTGCCAGCAGCTTAGTTAGCGGGACCTACGAGCAGTACTTC.